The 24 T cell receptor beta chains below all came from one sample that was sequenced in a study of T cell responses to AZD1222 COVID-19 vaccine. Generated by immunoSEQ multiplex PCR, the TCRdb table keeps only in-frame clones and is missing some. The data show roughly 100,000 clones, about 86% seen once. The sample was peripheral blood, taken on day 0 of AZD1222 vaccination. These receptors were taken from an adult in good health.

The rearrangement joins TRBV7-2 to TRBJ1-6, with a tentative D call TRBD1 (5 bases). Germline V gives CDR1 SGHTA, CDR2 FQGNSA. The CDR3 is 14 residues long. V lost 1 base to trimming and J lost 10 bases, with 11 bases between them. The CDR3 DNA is TGTGCCAGCAGCTTAGTTTCGCAGGGCTCACCCCTCCACTTT. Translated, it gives CASSLVSQGSPLHF. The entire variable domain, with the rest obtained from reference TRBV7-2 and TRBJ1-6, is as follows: GAGVSQSPSNKVTEKGKDVELRCDPISGHTALYWYRQSLGQGLEFLIYFQGNSAPDKSGLPSDRFSAERTGGSVSTLTIQRTQQEDSAVYLCASSLVSQGSPLHFGNGTRLTVT.

This CDR3 reads CASSQERGREQFF. DNA for the CDR3: TGCGCCAGCAGCCAAGAACGGGGCAGAGAGCAGTTCTTC. The gene calls are TRBV4-1 and TRBJ2-1, with D perhaps being TRBD1 or TRBD2 (5 bases each). The V end was cut by 0 bases, the J end by 10 bases, with 10 bases between. The CDR3 is 13 residues long. Germline CDR1 MGHRA, CDR2 YSYEKL.

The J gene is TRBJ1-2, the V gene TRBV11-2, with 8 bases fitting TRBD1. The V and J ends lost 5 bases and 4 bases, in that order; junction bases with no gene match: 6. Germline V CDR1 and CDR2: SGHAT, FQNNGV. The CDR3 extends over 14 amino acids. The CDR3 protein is CASSRTGKSYGYTF. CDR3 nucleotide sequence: TGTGCCAGCAGCAGGACAGGGAAATCCTATGGCTACACCTTC.

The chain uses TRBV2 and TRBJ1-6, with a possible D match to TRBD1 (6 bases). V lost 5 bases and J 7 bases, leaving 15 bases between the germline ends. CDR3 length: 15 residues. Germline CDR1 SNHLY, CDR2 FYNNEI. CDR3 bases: TGTGCCAGCAGTCCACGGACAGTCTCAAATTCACCCCTCCACTTT. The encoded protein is CASSPRTVSNSPLHF.

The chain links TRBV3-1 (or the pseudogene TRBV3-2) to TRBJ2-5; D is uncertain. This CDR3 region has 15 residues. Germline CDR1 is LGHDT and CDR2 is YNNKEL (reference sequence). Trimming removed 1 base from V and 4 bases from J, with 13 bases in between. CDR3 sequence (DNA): TGTGCCAGCAGCCAAGGAGAAGGGCTCGGAGAGACCCAGTACTTC. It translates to CASSQGEGLGETQYF.

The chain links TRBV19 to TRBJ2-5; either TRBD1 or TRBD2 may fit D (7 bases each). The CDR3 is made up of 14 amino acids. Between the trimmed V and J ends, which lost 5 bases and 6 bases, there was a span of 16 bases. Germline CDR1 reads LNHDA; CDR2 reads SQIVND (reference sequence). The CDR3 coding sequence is TGTGCCAGTAGTGCCCAGGGGGGGCTGCAGACCCAGTACTTC. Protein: CASSAQGGLQTQYF. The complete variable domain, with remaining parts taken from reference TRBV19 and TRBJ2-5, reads DGGITQSPKYLFRKEGQNVTLSCEQNLNHDAMYWYRQDPGQGLRLIYYSQIVNDFQKGDIAEGYSVSREKKESFPLTVTSAQKNPTAFYLCASSAQGGLQTQYFGPGTRLLVL.

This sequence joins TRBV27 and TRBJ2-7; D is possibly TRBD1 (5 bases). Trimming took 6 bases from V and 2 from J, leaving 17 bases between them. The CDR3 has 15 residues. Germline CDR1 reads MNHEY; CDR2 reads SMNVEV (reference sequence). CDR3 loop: CASSLQGRATYEQYF. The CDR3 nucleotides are TGTGCCAGCAGCCTCCAGGGTCGCGCAACCTACGAGCAGTACTTC.

The CDR3 bases are TGTGCCAGCAGCCTATACTACAATGAGCAGTTCTTC. This codes for CASSLYYNEQFF. The J gene is TRBJ2-1, the V gene TRBV11-2, with D unclear. The germline V gene encodes CDR1 SGHAT and CDR2 FQNNGV. V was shortened by 5 bases and J by 3 bases, with 5 bases between the two germline ends. The CDR3 has 12 residues. The whole variable domain, filled in from reference TRBV11-2 and TRBJ2-1, reads EAGVAQSPRYKIIEKRQSVAFWCNPISGHATLYWYQQILGQGPKLLIQFQNNGVVDDSQLPKDRFSAERLKGVDSTLKIQPAKLEDSAVYLCASSLYYNEQFFGPGTRLTVL.

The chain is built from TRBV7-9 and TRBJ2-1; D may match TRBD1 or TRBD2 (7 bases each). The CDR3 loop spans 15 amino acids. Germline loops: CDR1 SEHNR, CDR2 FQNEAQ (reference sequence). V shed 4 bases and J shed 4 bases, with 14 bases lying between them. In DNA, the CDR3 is TGTGCCAGCAGCTCAGGGGGGGCCACTTACAATGAGCAGTTCTTC. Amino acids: CASSSGGATYNEQFF.

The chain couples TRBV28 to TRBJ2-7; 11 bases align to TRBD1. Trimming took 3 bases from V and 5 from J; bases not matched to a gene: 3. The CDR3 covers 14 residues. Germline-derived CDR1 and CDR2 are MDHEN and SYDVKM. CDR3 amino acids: CASSLDRGRDEQYF. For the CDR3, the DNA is TGTGCCAGCAGTTTGGACAGGGGGCGCGACGAGCAGTACTTC. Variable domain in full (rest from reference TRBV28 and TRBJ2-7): DVKVTQSSRYLVKRTGEKVFLECVQDMDHENMFWYRQDPGLGLRLIYFSYDVKMKEKGDIPEGYSVSREKKERFSLILESASTNQTSMYLCASSLDRGRDEQYFGPGTRLTVT.

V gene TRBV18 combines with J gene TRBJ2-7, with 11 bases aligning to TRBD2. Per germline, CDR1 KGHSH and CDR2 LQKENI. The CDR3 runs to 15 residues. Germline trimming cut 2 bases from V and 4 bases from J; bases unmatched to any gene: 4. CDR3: CASSPKASGGYEQYF. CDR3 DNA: TGTGCCAGCTCACCAAAGGCTAGCGGGGGGTACGAGCAGTACTTC. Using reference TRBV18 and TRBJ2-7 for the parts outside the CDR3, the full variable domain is NAGVMQNPRHLVRRRGQEARLRCSPMKGHSHVYWYRQLPEEGLKFMVYLQKENIIDESGMPKERFSAEFPKEGPSILRIQQVVRGDSAAYFCASSPKASGGYEQYFGPGTRLTVT.

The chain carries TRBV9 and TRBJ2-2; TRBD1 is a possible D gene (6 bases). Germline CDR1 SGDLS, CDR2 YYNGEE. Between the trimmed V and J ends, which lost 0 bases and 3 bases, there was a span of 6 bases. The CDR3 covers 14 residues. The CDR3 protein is CASSVGTDTGELFF. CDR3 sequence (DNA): TGTGCCAGCAGCGTAGGGACAGACACCGGGGAGCTGTTTTTT.

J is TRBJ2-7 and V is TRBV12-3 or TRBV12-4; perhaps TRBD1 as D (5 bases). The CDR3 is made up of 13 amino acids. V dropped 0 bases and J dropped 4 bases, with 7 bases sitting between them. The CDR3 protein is CASSLASGYEQYF. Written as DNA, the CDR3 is TGTGCCAGCAGTTTAGCATCAGGGTACGAGCAGTACTTC.

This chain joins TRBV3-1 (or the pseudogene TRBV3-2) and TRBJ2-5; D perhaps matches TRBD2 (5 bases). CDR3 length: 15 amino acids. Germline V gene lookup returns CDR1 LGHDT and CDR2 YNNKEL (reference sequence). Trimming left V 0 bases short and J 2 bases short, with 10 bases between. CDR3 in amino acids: CASSQDFRGQETQYF. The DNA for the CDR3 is TGTGCCAGCAGCCAAGATTTCCGGGGACAAGAGACCCAGTACTTC.

This CDR3 is CASSVGADLQFF. The CDR3 DNA sequence: TGTGCCAGCAGCGTAGGGGCGGACCTTCAGTTCTTC. The chain couples TRBV9 to TRBJ2-1, with D unresolved. From germline, CDR1 is SGDLS and CDR2 YYNGEE. V lost 0 bases and J 13 bases, leaving 11 bases between the germline ends. The CDR3 covers 12 residues.

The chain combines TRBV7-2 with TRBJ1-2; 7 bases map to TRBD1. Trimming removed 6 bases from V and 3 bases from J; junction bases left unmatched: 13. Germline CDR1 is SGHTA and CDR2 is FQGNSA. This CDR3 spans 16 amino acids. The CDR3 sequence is CASSQLPGGRDYGYTF. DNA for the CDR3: TGTGCCAGCAGTCAGCTCCCAGGGGGTCGTGACTATGGCTACACCTTC.

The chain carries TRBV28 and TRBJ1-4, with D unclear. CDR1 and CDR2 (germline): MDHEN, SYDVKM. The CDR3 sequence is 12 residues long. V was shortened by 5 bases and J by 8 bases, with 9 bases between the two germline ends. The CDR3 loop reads CASSRRTEKLFF. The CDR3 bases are TGTGCCAGCAGTCGACGAACCGAAAAACTGTTTTTT.

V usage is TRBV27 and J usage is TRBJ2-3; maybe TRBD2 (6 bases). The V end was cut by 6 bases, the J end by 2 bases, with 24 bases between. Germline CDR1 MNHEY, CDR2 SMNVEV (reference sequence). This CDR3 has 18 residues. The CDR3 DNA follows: TGTGCCAGCAGCCGGGGGAGGACTATTACTACCCTCACAGATACGCAGTATTTT. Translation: CASSRGRTITTLTDTQYF.

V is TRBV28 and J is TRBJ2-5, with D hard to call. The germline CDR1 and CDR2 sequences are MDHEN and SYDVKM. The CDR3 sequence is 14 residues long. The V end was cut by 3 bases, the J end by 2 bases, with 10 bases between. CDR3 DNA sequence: TGTGCCAGCAGTTTCCTTGCGGCTCAAGAGACCCAGTACTTC. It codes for CASSFLAAQETQYF.

CDR3 loop: CASGRTGELFF. The CDR3 DNA follows: TGTGCCAGCGGCCGCACCGGGGAGCTGTTTTTT. The chain couples TRBV11-2 to TRBJ2-2; unclear D gene. V dropped 8 bases and J dropped 4 bases, with 5 bases sitting between them. The CDR3 runs 11 residues. Germline CDR1 reads SGHAT; CDR2 reads FQNNGV.

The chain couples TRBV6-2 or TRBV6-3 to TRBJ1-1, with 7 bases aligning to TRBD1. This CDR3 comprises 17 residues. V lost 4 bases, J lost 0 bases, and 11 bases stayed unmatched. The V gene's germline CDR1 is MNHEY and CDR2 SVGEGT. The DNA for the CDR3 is TGTGCCAGCAGTTCCATCAAACAGGGGCGATTGAACACTGAAGCTTTCTTT. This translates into CASSSIKQGRLNTEAFF.

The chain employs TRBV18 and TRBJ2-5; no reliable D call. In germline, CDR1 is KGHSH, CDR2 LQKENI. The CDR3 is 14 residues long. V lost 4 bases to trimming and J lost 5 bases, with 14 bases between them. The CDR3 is CASSLSSNSETQYF. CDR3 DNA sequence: TGTGCCAGCTCACTATCTAGTAATAGTGAGACCCAGTACTTC.

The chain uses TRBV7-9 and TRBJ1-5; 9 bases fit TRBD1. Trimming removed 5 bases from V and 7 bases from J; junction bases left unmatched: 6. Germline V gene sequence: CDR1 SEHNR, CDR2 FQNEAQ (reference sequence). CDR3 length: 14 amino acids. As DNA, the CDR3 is TGTGCCAGCAGCCAAACGACAGGGGGACAGCCCCAGCATTTT. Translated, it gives CASSQTTGGQPQHF.

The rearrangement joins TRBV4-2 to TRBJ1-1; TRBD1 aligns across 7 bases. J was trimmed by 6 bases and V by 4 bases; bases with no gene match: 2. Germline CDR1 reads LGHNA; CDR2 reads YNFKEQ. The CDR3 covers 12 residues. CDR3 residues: CASSPGTAEAFF. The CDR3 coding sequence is TGTGCCAGCAGCCCCGGGACAGCTGAAGCTTTCTTT.